This passage covers 19 T cell receptor beta chains from one sample sequenced in a study of blood T cell repertoires in COVID-19. The data were produced by immunoSEQ multiplex PCR, yet TCRdb's version contains in-frame clones alone and is incomplete. The sample carries just over 350,000 clones, roughly 90% recorded once. The sequenced sample was peripheral blood. Receptor source: a woman aged 60-75 years with COVID-19, enrolled during active disease.

The genes are TRBV7-3 and TRBJ2-1, with a weak D call TRBD1 (6 bases). Germline CDR1 reads SGHTA; CDR2 reads FQGTGA. This CDR3 has 15 residues. V gave up 6 bases and J gave up 0 bases, with 12 bases separating them. For the CDR3, the DNA is TGTGCCAGCAGTTGGCTCAGGGGCTCCTACAATGAGCAGTTCTTC. It specifies CASSWLRGSYNEQFF.

The genes are TRBV11-3 and TRBJ2-7, with a weak D call TRBD1 (5 bases). Trimming took off 2 bases at V and 4 bases at J, with 9 bases between the two ends. CDR1 is SGHNT, CDR2 YENEEA, per germline. The CDR3 is made up of 13 amino acids. CDR3 region: CASSLQGSYEQYF. For the CDR3, the DNA is TGTGCCAGCAGCTTACAGGGTTCATACGAGCAGTACTTC.

The chain is built from TRBV11-3 and TRBJ1-2, with TRBD1 matching over 8 bases. CDR1 is SGHNT, CDR2 YENEEA, per germline. V lost 6 bases, J lost 7 bases, and 7 bases stayed unmatched. The CDR3 covers 13 residues. The CDR3 loop is CASSWTGTGGYTF. CDR3 bases: TGTGCCAGCAGTTGGACAGGGACGGGTGGCTACACCTTC.

The chain carries TRBV7-2 and TRBJ2-1; TRBD1 is a possible D gene (6 bases). Deletions cut 1 base from V and 5 bases from J, with 15 bases between. Germline loops: CDR1 SGHTA, CDR2 FQGNSA. This CDR3 has 16 amino acids. The CDR3 loop reads CASSLGVQGRNNEQFF. The CDR3 region has the DNA TGTGCCAGCAGCTTAGGTGTGCAGGGGCGGAACAATGAGCAGTTCTTC.

V is TRBV10-3 and J is TRBJ1-3; a possible D gene is TRBD1 (6 bases). Germline V gene data show CDR1 as ENHRY and CDR2 as SYGVKD. The V end was cut by 8 bases, the J end by 4 bases, with 12 bases between. The CDR3 extends over 13 amino acids. The CDR3 region has the DNA TGTGCCATCGAGACAGGCGGGGGAAACACCATATATTTT. This gives the protein CAIETGGGNTIYF.

This chain joins TRBV9 and TRBJ2-7; D is unclear. V was cut by 1 base and J by 0 bases, with 8 bases left in between. This CDR3 is 14 amino acids long. Germline V gives CDR1 SGDLS, CDR2 YYNGEE. The CDR3 protein is CASSVRVGSYEQYF. Here the CDR3 DNA reads TGTGCCAGCAGCGTACGGGTAGGCTCCTACGAGCAGTACTTC.

A single count supports this clone. The rearrangement uses TRBV10-3 and TRBJ1-1, with 7 positions matching TRBD1. This CDR3 region has 13 residues. CDR1 is ENHRY and CDR2 is SYGVKD in the germline V gene. Trimming took 9 bases from V and 1 from J; bases not matched to a gene: 5. CDR3 region: CAIAQGWNTEAFF. As DNA, the CDR3 is TGTGCCATAGCACAGGGGTGGAACACTGAAGCTTTCTTT.

This chain connects TRBV30 to TRBJ1-1; D is possibly TRBD1 (6 bases). The CDR3 consists of 12 residues. V shed 5 bases and J shed 3 bases, with 10 bases lying between them. Germline CDR1 and CDR2: GTSNPN and SVGIG (reference sequence). The CDR3 here is CAWEQGHTEAFF. The CDR3 DNA reads as TGTGCCTGGGAGCAGGGGCACACTGAAGCTTTCTTT.

This rearrangement joins TRBV5-1 to TRBJ2-3, with D perhaps TRBD2 (6 bases). The germline gives CDR1 SGHRS, CDR2 YFSETQ. V lost 7 bases to trimming and J lost 0 bases, with 21 bases between them. The CDR3 runs 17 residues. The DNA for the CDR3 is TGCGCCAGCTCCCTTCTTCCGGGACTCCAAAGCACAGATACGCAGTATTTT. Residues: CASSLLPGLQSTDTQYF.

The rearrangement joins TRBV27 to TRBJ1-2; D is ambiguous. The CDR3 covers 16 residues. Trimming stripped 2 bases from V and 4 bases from J, with 17 bases between. Germline values: CDR1 MNHEY, CDR2 SMNVEV (reference sequence). The CDR3 reads CASSLEPGTVSYGYTF. CDR3 DNA sequence: TGTGCCAGCAGTTTAGAGCCGGGAACAGTGTCCTATGGCTACACCTTC.

The V gene is TRBV6-5, the J gene TRBJ1-6, with D tentatively TRBD1 (5 bases). Trimming removed 4 bases at V and 11 bases at J, with 15 bases between. Germline-derived CDR1 and CDR2 are MNHEY and SVGAGI. This CDR3 spans 14 amino acids. The CDR3 DNA sequence: TGTGCCAGCAGTTCAGTTCAGGGCAGGACACCCCTCCACTTT. Protein product: CASSSVQGRTPLHF.

The chain has TRBV20-1 and TRBJ1-1, with D perhaps TRBD1 (5 bases). Germline CDR1 and CDR2: DFQATT and SNEGSKA (reference sequence). The CDR3 runs to 11 residues. V was clipped by 3 bases and J by 8 bases, with 10 bases between them. For the CDR3, the DNA is TGCAGTGCTAGGACAGTAGGGGAAGCTTTCTTT. Protein sequence: CSARTVGEAFF.

This chain links TRBV15 with TRBJ1-4; D might be TRBD1 (6 bases). V dropped 1 base and J dropped 5 bases, with 11 bases sitting between them. From germline, CDR1 is LNHNV and CDR2 YYDKDF (reference sequence). This CDR3 has 15 residues. CDR3 DNA: TGTGCCACCAGCAGAGCTACAGGGAGCAATGAAAAACTGTTTTTT. It encodes CATSRATGSNEKLFF. Based on the CDR3 plus reference TRBV15 and TRBJ1-4, the full variable domain is DAMVIQNPRYQVTQFGKPVTLSCSQTLNHNVMYWYQQKSSQAPKLLFHYYDKDFNNEADTPDNFQSRRPNTSFCFLDIRSPGLGDTAMYLCATSRATGSNEKLFFGSGTQLSVL.

V usage is TRBV5-4 and J usage is TRBJ1-1; 7 bases map to TRBD1. The germline CDR1 and CDR2 sequences are SGHNT and YYREEE (reference sequence). CDR3 length equals 14 residues. Trimming removed 5 bases from V and 4 bases from J; junction bases left unmatched: 8. The CDR3 DNA follows: TGTGCCAGCAGTCAGGGGGAGATACGCACTGAAGCTTTCTTT. Its translation: CASSQGEIRTEAFF.

This CDR3 reads CASSPRMGLAAIYEQYF. The CDR3 DNA sequence: TGTGCCAGCAGCCCGAGGATGGGACTAGCGGCGATCTACGAGCAGTACTTC. V is TRBV7-2 and J is TRBJ2-7, with TRBD2 matching 11 bases. CDR1 is SGHTA and CDR2 is FQGNSA in the germline V gene. With V trimmed by 5 bases and J by 3 bases, 12 bases remained unmatched. The CDR3 is made up of 17 amino acids. The entire variable domain, with the rest obtained from reference TRBV7-2 and TRBJ2-7, is as follows: GAGVSQSPSNKVTEKGKDVELRCDPISGHTALYWYRQSLGQGLEFLIYFQGNSAPDKSGLPSDRFSAERTGGSVSTLTIQRTQQEDSAVYLCASSPRMGLAAIYEQYFGPGTRLTVT.

The chain is built from TRBV3-1 (or the pseudogene TRBV3-2) and TRBJ1-3, with TRBD1 matching over 8 bases. Trimming removed 3 bases from V and 4 bases from J; junction bases left unmatched: 2. This CDR3 is built from 14 residues. Germline V CDR1 and CDR2: LGHDT, YNNKEL (reference sequence). The CDR3 DNA reads TGTGCCAGCAGCCACAGGGGGCGCGGAAACACCATATATTTT. Translating it yields CASSHRGRGNTIYF.

V usage is TRBV3-1 (or the pseudogene TRBV3-2) and J usage is TRBJ1-1; D is unclear. The V end lost 1 base, the J end lost 4 bases, and 13 bases lay between the germline ends. Germline lookup yields CDR1 LGHDT and CDR2 YNNKEL (reference sequence). This CDR3 has 15 residues. The CDR3 protein is CASSQVLRRGTEAFF. DNA for the CDR3: TGTGCCAGCAGCCAAGTACTACGGCGGGGCACTGAAGCTTTCTTT.

This rearrangement joins TRBV5-1 to TRBJ1-5; D remains unclear. Trimming took off 2 bases at V and 0 bases at J, with 3 bases between the two ends. The CDR3 length is 13 residues. Germline-derived CDR1 and CDR2 are SGHRS and YFSETQ. The CDR3 loop reads CASSFNSNQPQHF. The DNA of the CDR3 is TGCGCCAGCAGCTTTAATAGCAATCAGCCCCAGCATTTT.

The J gene is TRBJ1-5, the V gene TRBV19; TRBD1 aligns across 9 bases. The CDR3 sequence is 14 residues long. From germline, CDR1 is LNHDA and CDR2 SQIVND (reference sequence). The V and J ends lost 9 bases and 5 bases, in that order; junction bases with no gene match: 8. CDR3 protein: CASVTGGSHQPQHF. The CDR3 coding sequence is TGTGCCAGCGTGACAGGGGGTTCGCATCAGCCCCAGCATTTT.